This entry lists 16 T cell receptor beta chains sequenced from one sample in a study of graft-versus-host responses after intestinal transplantation (TCRdb year 2021). Preparation of the library involved the immunoSEQ multiplex PCR assay. Here the immuneACCESS table is served through TCRdb, limited to in-frame sequences with V and J called. Missing clones are a known gap in these copies; in checked studies unresolved V genes cover under half, and the rest lacks a known reason. This sample holds tens of thousands of clones; roughly 87% were observed only once. Under 9.5% of the sample lies in the top ten. These receptors lack a known antigen. The label giving this sample's time point can be read as: cells obtained before transplantation from donor or recipient. Sequenced here: unstimulated CD8+ T cells sorted from spleen or lymph node cells, sampled before transplant. These receptors all stem from a human donor who was the organ donor for an intestinal transplant.

V usage is TRBV27 and J usage is TRBJ2-1; D is unclear. The CDR3 runs to 14 residues. V was trimmed by 4 bases and J by 6 bases, leaving 13 bases between them. Germline V CDR1 and CDR2: MNHEY, SMNVEV (reference sequence). The CDR3 loop reads CASSYGPSSNEQFF. The CDR3 DNA sequence: TGTGCCAGCAGTTACGGACCGAGCAGCAATGAGCAGTTCTTC.

The V gene is TRBV5-4, the J gene TRBJ2-5, with D perhaps matching TRBD1 or TRBD2 (5 bases each). The CDR3 covers 16 residues. Trimming pared 0 bases from V and 1 base from J, leaving 13 bases between. In germline, CDR1 is SGHNT, CDR2 YYREEE (reference sequence). The CDR3 is CASSLEHGGPQETQYF. DNA for the CDR3: TGTGCCAGCAGCTTGGAACATGGGGGACCCCAAGAGACCCAGTACTTC.

The chain carries TRBV29-1 and TRBJ1-2, with TRBD1 identical over 7 bases. The CDR3 is 11 amino acids. CDR1 is SQVTM, CDR2 ANQGSEA, per germline. J lost 8 bases, V lost 6 bases, and 6 bases had no gene match. CDR3 sequence: CSVGDSRGYTF. CDR3 DNA: TGCAGCGTGGGGGACAGTCGGGGCTACACCTTC. The full variable domain, completed using reference TRBV29-1 and TRBJ1-2, is SAVISQKPSRDICQRGTSLTIQCQVDSQVTMMFWYRQQPGQSLTLIATANQGSEATYESGFVIDKFPISRPNLTFSTLTVSNMSPEDSSIYLCSVGDSRGYTFGSGTRLTVV.

This clone rates as medium-sized. V usage is TRBV6-1 and J usage is TRBJ1-6; 7 bases are a match to TRBD1. V shed 2 bases and J 6 bases; nucleotides not matched to a gene: 7. Germline CDR1 reads MNHNS; CDR2 reads SASEGT. The CDR3 is made up of 16 amino acids. DNA of the CDR3: TGTGCCAGCAGTGAACAGGGGGGAAGTGGTAATTCACCCCTCCACTTT. This gives the protein CASSEQGGSGNSPLHF.

This chain uses TRBV7-2 with TRBJ2-1; TRBD2 might be the D (6 bases). CDR1 is SGHTA, CDR2 FQGNSA, per germline. This CDR3 region has 14 residues. V was clipped by 1 base and J by 6 bases, with 10 bases between them. The CDR3 DNA sequence: TGTGCCAGCAGCTTAGGTGGGAGGCCCAATGAGCAGTTCTTC. Protein: CASSLGGRPNEQFF.

This chain joins TRBV9 and TRBJ2-1; the D is unclear. The CDR3 has 16 residues. The V gene lost 2 bases and the J gene lost 9 bases, with 21 bases spanning the gap. CDR1 is SGDLS, CDR2 YYNGEE, per germline. CDR3 amino acids: CASSVSPGLSLGEQFF. The CDR3 DNA reads as TGTGCCAGCAGCGTCTCCCCCGGCCTCAGCCTCGGTGAGCAGTTCTTC.

This chain joins TRBV27 and TRBJ2-2; D is undetermined. Germline assignment: CDR1 MNHEY and CDR2 SMNVEV (reference sequence). The CDR3 covers 13 residues. V was clipped by 7 bases and J by 7 bases, with 13 bases between them. The DNA of the CDR3 is TGTGCCAGCACCCCTCTAGACGGCGGGGAGCTGTTTTTT. As protein: CASTPLDGGELFF.

The CDR3 reads CASSRRDRPTYGYTF. For the CDR3, the DNA is TGTGCCAGCAGCCGCAGGGACAGGCCGACTTATGGCTACACCTTC. The genes are TRBV5-6 and TRBJ1-2, with 8 nucleotides matching TRBD1. This CDR3 has 15 residues. The V gene's germline CDR1 is SGHDT and CDR2 YYEEEE. The junction had 10 bases not matched to a gene; V was cut back by 4 bases and J by 5 bases.

The V gene is TRBV4-1, the J gene TRBJ2-1, with no clear D. The germline gives CDR1 MGHRA, CDR2 YSYEKL. The CDR3 is made up of 15 amino acids. V lost 0 bases and J lost 3, with 9 bases in between. The CDR3 sequence is CASSQDWPDYNEQFF. The DNA for the CDR3 is TGCGCCAGCAGCCAAGATTGGCCAGACTACAATGAGCAGTTCTTC.

This chain links TRBV6-1 with TRBJ1-5, with D hard to call. Trimming left V 6 bases short and J 6 bases short, with 9 bases between. The V gene's germline CDR1 is MNHNS and CDR2 SASEGT. CDR3 length: 12 residues. The CDR3 DNA is TGTGCCAGCAGCCCCTCGGGTCAGCCCCAGCATTTT. It translates to CASSPSGQPQHF.

This rearrangement joins TRBV4-1 to TRBJ1-2; D unresolved. V lost 0 bases, J lost 8 bases, and 13 bases lay in between. Germline V gene sequence: CDR1 MGHRA, CDR2 YSYEKL. The CDR3 length is 14 residues. The CDR3 DNA reads TGCGCCAGCAGCCAAGATACAGCACCCGGAGGCTACACCTTC. It codes for CASSQDTAPGGYTF.

The chain links TRBV11-2 to TRBJ2-1; 8 bases agree with TRBD2. Trimming removed 0 bases from V and 2 bases from J; junction bases left unmatched: 9. Germline V gene data show CDR1 as SGHAT and CDR2 as FQNNGV. The CDR3 sequence is 18 residues long. CDR3 amino acids: CASSLDNRRGAAYNEQFF. The CDR3 nucleotides read TGTGCCAGCAGCTTAGATAATAGGCGGGGGGCCGCCTACAATGAGCAGTTCTTC.

The chain recombines TRBV6-1 with TRBJ1-1; D uncertain. The V gene's germline CDR1 is MNHNS and CDR2 SASEGT. The CDR3 contains 12 residues. V lost 6 bases to trimming and J lost 11 bases, with 16 bases between them. The CDR3 here is CASRVGWMVAFF. As DNA, the CDR3 is TGTGCCAGCAGAGTAGGGTGGATGGTCGCTTTCTTT.

J is TRBJ2-5 and V is TRBV5-6; unclear D gene. V was shortened by 0 bases and J by 0 bases, with 12 bases between the two germline ends. Germline V CDR1 and CDR2: SGHDT, YYEEEE. This CDR3 region has 16 residues. The CDR3 DNA follows: TGTGCCAGCAGCTTGGAGGGTCAGTGGTACCAAGAGACCCAGTACTTC. As protein: CASSLEGQWYQETQYF.

The chain employs TRBV20-1 and TRBJ2-7; D unclear. The length of the CDR3 is 11 residues. Trimming left V 7 bases short and J 4 bases short, with 11 bases between. Per the germline V gene, CDR1 is DFQATT and CDR2 is SNEGSKA (reference sequence). CDR3 region: CSVPTDYEQYF. CDR3 DNA sequence: TGCAGTGTACCCACGGATTACGAGCAGTACTTC.

This chain joins TRBV30 and TRBJ2-5, with 11 bases fitting TRBD2. The CDR3 has 14 residues. The germline CDR1 and CDR2 sequences are GTSNPN and SVGIG (reference sequence). The V and J ends lost 5 bases and 5 bases, in that order; junction bases with no gene match: 7. CDR3 loop: CAWGLAGGGETQYF. CDR3 sequence (DNA): TGTGCCTGGGGTCTAGCGGGGGGAGGGGAGACCCAGTACTTC.